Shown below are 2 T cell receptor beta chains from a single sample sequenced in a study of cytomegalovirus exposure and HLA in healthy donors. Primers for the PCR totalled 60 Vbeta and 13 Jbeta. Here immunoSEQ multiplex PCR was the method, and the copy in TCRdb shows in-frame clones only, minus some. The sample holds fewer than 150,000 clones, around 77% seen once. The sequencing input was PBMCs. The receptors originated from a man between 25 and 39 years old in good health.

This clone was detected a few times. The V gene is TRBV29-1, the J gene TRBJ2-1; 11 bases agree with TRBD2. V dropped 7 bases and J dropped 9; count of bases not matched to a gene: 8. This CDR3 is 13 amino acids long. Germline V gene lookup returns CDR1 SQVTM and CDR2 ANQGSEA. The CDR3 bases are TGCAGCGGGGGGCTAGCGGGAGGTTTTGAGCAGTTCTTC. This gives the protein CSGGLAGGFEQFF.

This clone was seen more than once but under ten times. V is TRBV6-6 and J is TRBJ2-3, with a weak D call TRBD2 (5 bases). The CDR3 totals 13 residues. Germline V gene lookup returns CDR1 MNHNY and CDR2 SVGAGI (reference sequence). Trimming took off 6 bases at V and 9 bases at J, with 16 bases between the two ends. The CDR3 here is CASSPSVGSTQYF. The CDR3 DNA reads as TGTGCCAGCAGCCCGTCAGTAGGGAGCACGCAGTATTTT.